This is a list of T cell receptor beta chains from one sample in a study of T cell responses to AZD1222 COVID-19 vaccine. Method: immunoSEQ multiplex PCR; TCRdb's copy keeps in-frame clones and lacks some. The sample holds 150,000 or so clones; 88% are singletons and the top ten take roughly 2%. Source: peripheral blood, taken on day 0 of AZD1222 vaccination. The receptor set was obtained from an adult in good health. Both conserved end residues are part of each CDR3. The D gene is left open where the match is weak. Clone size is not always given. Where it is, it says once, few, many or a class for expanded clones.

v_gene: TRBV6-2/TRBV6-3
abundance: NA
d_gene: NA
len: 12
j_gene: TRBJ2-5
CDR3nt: TGTGCCAGCAGTTACACAACAGAGACCCAGTACTTC
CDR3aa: CASSYTTETQYF

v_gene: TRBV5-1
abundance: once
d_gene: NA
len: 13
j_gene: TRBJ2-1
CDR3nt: TGCGCCAGCAGTCGAGATGGAGTCAATGAGCAGTTCTTC
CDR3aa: CASSRDGVNEQFF

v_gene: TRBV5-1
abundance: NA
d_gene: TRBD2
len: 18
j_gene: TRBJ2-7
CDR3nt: TGCGCCAGCAGCCCCGGACTAGCGGGTCTGGGCGGGACCTACGAGCAGTACTTC
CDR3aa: CASSPGLAGLGGTYEQYF

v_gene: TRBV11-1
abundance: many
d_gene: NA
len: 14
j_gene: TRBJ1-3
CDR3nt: TGTGCCAGCAGCTTAACCTCCACTGGAAACACCATATATTTT
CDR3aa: CASSLTSTGNTIYF

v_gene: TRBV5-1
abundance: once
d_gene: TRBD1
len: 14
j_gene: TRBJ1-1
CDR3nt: TGCGCCAGCAGCCCACTGGGACAGGGGTTTGAAGCTTTCTTT
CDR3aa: CASSPLGQGFEAFF

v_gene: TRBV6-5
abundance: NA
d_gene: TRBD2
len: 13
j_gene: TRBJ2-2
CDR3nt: TGTGCCAGCACCAGAGGACTAGCCGGGGAGCTGTTTTTT
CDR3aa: CASTRGLAGELFF

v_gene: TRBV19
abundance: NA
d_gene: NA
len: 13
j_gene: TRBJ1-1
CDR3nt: TGTGCCAGTAGTACGTCACCGAACACTGAAGCTTTCTTT
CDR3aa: CASSTSPNTEAFF

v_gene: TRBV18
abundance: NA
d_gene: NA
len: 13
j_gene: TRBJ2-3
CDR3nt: TGTGCCATCTCACCACTTAGCACAGATACGCAGTATTTT
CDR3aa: CAISPLSTDTQYF

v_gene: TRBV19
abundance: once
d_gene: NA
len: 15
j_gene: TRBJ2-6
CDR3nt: TGTGCCAGTACCAATGGAGTCTCTGGGGCCAACGTCCTGACTTTC
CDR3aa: CASTNGVSGANVLTF

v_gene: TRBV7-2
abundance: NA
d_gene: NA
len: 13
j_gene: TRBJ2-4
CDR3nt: TGTGCGTTGAGACAGTTAGCCAAAAACATTCAGTACTTC
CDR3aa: CALRQLAKNIQYF

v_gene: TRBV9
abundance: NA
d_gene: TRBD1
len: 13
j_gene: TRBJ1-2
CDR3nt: TGTGCCAGCAGCCGCGGACAGGGTGGCGGCTACACCTTC
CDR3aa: CASSRGQGGGYTF

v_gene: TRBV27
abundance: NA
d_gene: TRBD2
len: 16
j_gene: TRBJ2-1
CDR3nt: TGTGCCAGCAGTCTCTATCTGGGACTAGCTCGCAATGAGCAGTTCTTC
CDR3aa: CASSLYLGLARNEQFF

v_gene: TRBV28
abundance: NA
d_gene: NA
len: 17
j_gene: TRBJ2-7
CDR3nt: TGTGCCAGCAGTTTATATAGGGGCAAGGGGGAACACTACGAGCAGTACTTC
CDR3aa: CASSLYRGKGEHYEQYF

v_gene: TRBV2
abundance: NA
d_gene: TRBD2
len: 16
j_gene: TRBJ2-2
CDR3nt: TGTGCCAGCAGACCTAGCGGGGGTTATCCGACCGGGGAGCTGTTTTTT
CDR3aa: CASRPSGGYPTGELFF

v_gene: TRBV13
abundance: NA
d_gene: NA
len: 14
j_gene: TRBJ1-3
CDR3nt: TGTGCCAGCAGCTGGGGGCAGGGAGGTAACACCATATATTTT
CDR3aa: CASSWGQGGNTIYF

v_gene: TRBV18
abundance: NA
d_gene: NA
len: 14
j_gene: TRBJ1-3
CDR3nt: TGTGCCAGCTCACTCCGGGACGGAGGAAACACCATATATTTT
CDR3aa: CASSLRDGGNTIYF

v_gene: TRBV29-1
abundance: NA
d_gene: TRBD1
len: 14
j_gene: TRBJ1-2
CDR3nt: TGCAGCGTCCTCTCCGGGACAGGGGTTGGCGGCTACACCTTC
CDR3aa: CSVLSGTGVGGYTF

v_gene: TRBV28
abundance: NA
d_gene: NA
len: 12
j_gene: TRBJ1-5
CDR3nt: TGTGCCAGCAGTGAGGGGCTTCAGCCCCAGCATTTT
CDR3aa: CASSEGLQPQHF

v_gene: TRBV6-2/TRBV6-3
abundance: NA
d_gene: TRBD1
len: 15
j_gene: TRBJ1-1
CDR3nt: TGTGCCAGCAGTTACGGGACAGGGGTTAACACTGAAGCTTTCTTT
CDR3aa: CASSYGTGVNTEAFF

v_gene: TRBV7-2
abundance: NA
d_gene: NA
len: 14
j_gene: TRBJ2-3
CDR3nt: TGTGCCAGCAGCTTCAGGGCGGGGACAGATACGCAGTATTTT
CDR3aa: CASSFRAGTDTQYF

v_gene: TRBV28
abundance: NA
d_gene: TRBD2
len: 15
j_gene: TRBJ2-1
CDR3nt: TGTGCCAGCAGTTATAGCGGGAGGCTGCACAATGAGCAGTTCTTC
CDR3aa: CASSYSGRLHNEQFF

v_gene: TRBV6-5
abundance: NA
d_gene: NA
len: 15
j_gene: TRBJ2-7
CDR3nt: TGTGCCAGCAGCCTTCAACTCGAAGGGGGTTACGAGCAGTACTTC
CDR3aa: CASSLQLEGGYEQYF

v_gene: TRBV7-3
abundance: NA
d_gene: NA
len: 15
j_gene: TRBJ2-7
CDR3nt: TGTGCCAGCAGCTTAACGGCAGGTCCCTTAGTCGAGCAGTACTTC
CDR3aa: CASSLTAGPLVEQYF

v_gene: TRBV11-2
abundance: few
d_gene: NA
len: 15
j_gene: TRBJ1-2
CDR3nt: TGTGCCAGCAGCGCAATCCGGGACGGAGCTTATGGCTACACCTTC
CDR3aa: CASSAIRDGAYGYTF